This TCR beta chain is drawn from a study of blood T cells in healthy people across ages. The study, taken as a whole, reports: Donor CMV status was unknown, possibly confounding expanded clonotype changes.

This clonotype has ten or more counts. Its specificity is not known. The authors ran a second PCR of about 6 to 11 cycles using a sample-barcoded 5' primer and a J-beta primer mix. One entry per CDR3 protein results from TCRdb running MiXCR on the 5' RACE reads. This sample has around 650,000 distinct CDR3 sequences; approximately 31% occur once, and the top ten carry approximately 15%. The sequence was collected from an elderly woman in good health. The material sequenced was blood.

CDR3 amino acids: CSARIPGGSNQPQHF. For the CDR3, the DNA is TGCAGTGCTAGGATCCCTGGGGGGAGCAATCAGCCCCAGCATTTT. This chain connects TRBV20-1 to TRBJ1-5; TRBD1 is a possible D gene (5 bases). The CDR3 has 15 amino acids. Per the germline V gene, CDR1 is DFQATT and CDR2 is SNEGSKA (reference sequence). V was pared by 3 bases and J by 1 base, with 13 bases between.